This T cell receptor beta chain was captured in a study of blood T cell repertoires in COVID-19. Overall study: The cDNA or gDNA used as material had been derived from T cells, B-cell-depleted T cells, or PBMCs.

Germline loops: CDR1 GTSNPN, CDR2 SVGIG (reference sequence). CDR3 length: 14 residues. V was clipped by 3 bases and J by 3 bases; unmatched bases: 7. This clone was recorded once. The data were produced by immunoSEQ multiplex PCR, yet TCRdb's version contains in-frame clones alone and is incomplete. The sample has 35,000 to 45,000 clones; approximately 91% are singletons. The chain joins TRBV30 to TRBJ2-7; 8 bases are a match to TRBD2. What was sequenced was peripheral blood. The origin of this receptor is a human donor in a cohort sampled during active COVID-19. In DNA, the CDR3 is TGTGCCTGGAGCGGCGGGGGGAGCCACTACGAGCAGTACTTC. It yields the protein CAWSGGGSHYEQYF. The full variable domain, its missing parts supplied by reference TRBV30 and TRBJ2-7, is SQTIHQWPATLVQPVGSPLSLECTVEGTSNPNLYWYRQAAGRGLQLLFYSVGIGQISSEVPQNLSASRPQDRQFILSSKKLLLSDSGFYLCAWSGGGSHYEQYFGPGTRLTVT.